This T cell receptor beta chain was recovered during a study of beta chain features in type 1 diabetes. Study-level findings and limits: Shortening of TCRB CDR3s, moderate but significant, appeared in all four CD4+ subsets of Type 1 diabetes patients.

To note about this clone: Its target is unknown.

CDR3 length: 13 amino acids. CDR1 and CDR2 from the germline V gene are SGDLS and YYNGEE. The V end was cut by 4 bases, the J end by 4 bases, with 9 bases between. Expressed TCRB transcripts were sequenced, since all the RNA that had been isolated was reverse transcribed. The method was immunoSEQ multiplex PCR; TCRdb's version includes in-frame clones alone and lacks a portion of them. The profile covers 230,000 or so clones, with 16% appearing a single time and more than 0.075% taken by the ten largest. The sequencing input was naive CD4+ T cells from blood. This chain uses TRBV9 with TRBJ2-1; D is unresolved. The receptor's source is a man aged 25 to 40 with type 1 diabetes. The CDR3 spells CASSPQPYNEQFF. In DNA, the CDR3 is TGTGCCAGCAGCCCCCAGCCGTACAATGAGCAGTTCTTC.